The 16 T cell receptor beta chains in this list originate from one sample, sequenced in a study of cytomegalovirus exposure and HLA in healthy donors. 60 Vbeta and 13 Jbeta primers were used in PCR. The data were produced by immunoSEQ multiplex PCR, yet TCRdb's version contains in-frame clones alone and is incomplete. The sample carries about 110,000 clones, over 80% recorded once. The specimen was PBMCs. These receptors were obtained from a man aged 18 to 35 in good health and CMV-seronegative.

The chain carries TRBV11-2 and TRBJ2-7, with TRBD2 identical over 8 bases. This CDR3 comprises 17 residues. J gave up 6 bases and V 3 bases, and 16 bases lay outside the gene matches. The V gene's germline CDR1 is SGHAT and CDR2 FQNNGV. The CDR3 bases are TGTGCCAGCAGCTTCGCCTCCGGGACTAGACTTTCGCGCGAGCAGTACTTC. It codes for CASSFASGTRLSREQYF.

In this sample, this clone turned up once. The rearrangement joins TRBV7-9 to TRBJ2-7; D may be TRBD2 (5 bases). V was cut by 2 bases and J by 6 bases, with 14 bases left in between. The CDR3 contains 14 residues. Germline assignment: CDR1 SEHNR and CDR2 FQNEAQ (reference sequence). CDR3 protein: CASSLTLTGSEQYF. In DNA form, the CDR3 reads TGTGCCAGCAGCTTAACTTTAACGGGGAGCGAGCAGTACTTC.

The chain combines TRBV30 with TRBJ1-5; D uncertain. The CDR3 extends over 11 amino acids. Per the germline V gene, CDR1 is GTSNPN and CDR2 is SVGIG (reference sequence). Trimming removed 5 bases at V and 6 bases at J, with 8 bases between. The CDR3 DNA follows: TGTGCCTGGGGACGGGGTCAGCCCCAGCATTTT. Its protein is CAWGRGQPQHF. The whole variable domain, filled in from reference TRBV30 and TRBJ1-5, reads SQTIHQWPATLVQPVGSPLSLECTVEGTSNPNLYWYRQAAGRGLQLLFYSVGIGQISSEVPQNLSASRPQDRQFILSSKKLLLSDSGFYLCAWGRGQPQHFGDGTRLSIL.

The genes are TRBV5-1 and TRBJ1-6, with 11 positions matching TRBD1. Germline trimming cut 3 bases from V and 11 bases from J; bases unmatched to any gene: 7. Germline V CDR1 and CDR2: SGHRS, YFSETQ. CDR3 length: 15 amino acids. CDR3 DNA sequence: TGCGCCAGCAGCTCGTCCGGGACAGGGGGGCCACCCCTCCACTTT. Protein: CASSSSGTGGPPLHF.

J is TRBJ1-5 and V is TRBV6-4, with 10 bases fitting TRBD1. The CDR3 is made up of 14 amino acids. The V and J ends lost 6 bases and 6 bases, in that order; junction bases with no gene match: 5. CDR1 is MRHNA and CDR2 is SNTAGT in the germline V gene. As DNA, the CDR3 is TGTGCCAGCAGCCAGGGACAGGGGACTCAGCCCCAGCATTTT. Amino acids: CASSQGQGTQPQHF.

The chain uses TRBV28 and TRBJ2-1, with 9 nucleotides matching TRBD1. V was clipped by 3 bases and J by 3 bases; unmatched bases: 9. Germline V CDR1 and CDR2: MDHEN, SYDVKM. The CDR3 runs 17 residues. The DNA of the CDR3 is TGTGCCAGCAGTTTGGCCCAGGACAGGGGCAACTACAATGAGCAGTTCTTC. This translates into CASSLAQDRGNYNEQFF.

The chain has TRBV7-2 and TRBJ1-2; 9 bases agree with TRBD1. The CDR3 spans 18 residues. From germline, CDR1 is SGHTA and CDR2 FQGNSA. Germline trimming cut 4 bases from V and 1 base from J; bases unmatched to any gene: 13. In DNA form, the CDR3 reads TGTGCCAGCAGCTCGCAATCAGGGACAGGGACCCTTAACTATGGCTACACCTTC. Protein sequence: CASSSQSGTGTLNYGYTF.

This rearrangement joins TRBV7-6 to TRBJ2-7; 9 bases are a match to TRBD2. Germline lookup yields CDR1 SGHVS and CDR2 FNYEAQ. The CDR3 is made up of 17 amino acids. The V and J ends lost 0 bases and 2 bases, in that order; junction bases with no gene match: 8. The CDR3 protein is CASSLAPPTSGAYEQYF. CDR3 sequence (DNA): TGTGCCAGCAGCTTAGCCCCCCCGACTAGCGGAGCCTACGAGCAGTACTTC.

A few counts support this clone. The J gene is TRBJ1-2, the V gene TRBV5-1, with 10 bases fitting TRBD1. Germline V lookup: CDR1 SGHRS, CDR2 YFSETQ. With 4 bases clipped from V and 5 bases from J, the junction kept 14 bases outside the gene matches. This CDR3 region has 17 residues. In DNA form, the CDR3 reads TGCGCCAGCAGCCCGGAGGTCTCCGGGACAGGGGTTTATGGCTACACCTTC. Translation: CASSPEVSGTGVYGYTF.

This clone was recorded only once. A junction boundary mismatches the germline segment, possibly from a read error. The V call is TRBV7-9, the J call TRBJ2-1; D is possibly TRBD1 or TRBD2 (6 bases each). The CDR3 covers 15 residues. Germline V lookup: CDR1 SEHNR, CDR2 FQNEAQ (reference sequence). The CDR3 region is CSSSLADRTYNEQFF. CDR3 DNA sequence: TGTTCCAGCAGCTTAGCGGACAGAACCTACAATGAGCAGTTCTTC.

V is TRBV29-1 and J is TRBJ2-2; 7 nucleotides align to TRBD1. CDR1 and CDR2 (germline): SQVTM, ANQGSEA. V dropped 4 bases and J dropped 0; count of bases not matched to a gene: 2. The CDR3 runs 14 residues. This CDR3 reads CSVGGQTNTGELFF. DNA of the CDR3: TGCAGCGTTGGGGGACAGACGAACACCGGGGAGCTGTTTTTT.

The DNA for the CDR3 is TGTGCCAGCAGCCCGGGACAGGGGCGGGGTTTGCGCGAGCAGTACTTC. As protein: CASSPGQGRGLREQYF. V is TRBV11-2 and J is TRBJ2-7; 10 nucleotides line up with TRBD1. The CDR3 is 16 residues long. The V and J ends lost 5 bases and 6 bases, in that order; junction bases with no gene match: 13. In germline, CDR1 is SGHAT, CDR2 FQNNGV.

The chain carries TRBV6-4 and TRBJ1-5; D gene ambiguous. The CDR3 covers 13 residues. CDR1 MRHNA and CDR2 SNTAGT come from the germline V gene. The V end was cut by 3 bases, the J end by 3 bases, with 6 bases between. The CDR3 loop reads CASSERFNQPQHF. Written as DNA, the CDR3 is TGTGCCAGCAGTGAGAGGTTCAATCAGCCCCAGCATTTT.

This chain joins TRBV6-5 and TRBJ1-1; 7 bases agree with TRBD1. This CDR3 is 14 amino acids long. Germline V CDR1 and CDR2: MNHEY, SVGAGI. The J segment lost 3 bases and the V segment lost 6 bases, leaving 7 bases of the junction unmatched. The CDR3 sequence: CASSHDDRDTEAFF. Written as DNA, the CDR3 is TGTGCCAGCAGCCACGACGACAGGGACACTGAAGCTTTCTTT.

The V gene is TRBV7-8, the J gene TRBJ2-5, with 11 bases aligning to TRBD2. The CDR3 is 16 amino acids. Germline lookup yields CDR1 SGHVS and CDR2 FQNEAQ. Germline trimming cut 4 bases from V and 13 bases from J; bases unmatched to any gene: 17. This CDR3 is CASSYTEGLAEEMGYF. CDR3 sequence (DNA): TGTGCCAGCAGCTATACAGAGGGACTAGCGGAAGAGATGGGGTACTTC. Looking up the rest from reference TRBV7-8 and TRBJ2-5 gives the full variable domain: GAGVSQSPRYKVAKRGQDVALRCDPISGHVSLFWYQQALGQGPEFLTYFQNEAQLDKSGLPSDRFFAERPEGSVSTLKIQRTQQEDSAVYLCASSYTEGLAEEMGYFGPGTRLLVL.

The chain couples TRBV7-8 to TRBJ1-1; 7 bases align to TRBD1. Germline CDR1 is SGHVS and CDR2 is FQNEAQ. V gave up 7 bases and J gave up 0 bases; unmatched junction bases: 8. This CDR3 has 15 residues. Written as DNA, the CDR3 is TGTGCCAGCATCCCTACAGGGGTTCTGAACACTGAAGCTTTCTTT. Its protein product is CASIPTGVLNTEAFF.